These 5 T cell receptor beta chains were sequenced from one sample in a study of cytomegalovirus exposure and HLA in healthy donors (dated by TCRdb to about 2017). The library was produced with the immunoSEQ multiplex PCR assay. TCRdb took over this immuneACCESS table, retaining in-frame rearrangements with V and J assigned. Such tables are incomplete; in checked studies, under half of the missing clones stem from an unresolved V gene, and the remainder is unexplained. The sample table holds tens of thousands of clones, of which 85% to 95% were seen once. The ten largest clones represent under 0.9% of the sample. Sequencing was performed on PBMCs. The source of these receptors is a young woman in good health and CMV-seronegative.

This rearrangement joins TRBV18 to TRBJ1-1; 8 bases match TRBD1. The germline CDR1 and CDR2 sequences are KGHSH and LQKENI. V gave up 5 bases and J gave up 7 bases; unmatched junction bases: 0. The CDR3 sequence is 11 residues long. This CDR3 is CASSTGGEAFF. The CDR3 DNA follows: TGTGCCAGCTCAACAGGGGGTGAAGCTTTCTTT. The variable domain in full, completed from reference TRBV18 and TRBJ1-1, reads NAGVMQNPRHLVRRRGQEARLRCSPMKGHSHVYWYRQLPEEGLKFMVYLQKENIIDESGMPKERFSAEFPKEGPSILRIQQVVRGDSAAYFCASSTGGEAFFGQGTRLTVV.

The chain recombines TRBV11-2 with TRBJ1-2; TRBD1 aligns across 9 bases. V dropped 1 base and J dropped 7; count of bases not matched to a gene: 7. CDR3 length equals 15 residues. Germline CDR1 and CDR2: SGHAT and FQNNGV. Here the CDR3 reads CASSLARTGVFGYTF. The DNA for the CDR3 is TGTGCCAGCAGCTTAGCCAGGACAGGGGTTTTTGGCTACACCTTC.

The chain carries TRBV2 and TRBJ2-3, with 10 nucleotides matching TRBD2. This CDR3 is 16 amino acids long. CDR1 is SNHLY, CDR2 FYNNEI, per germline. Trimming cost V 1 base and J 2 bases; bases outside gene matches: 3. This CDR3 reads CASSEDLAGDTDTQYF. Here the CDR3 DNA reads TGTGCCAGCAGTGAAGACCTAGCGGGGGACACAGATACGCAGTATTTT. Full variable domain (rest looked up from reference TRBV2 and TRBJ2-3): EPEVTQTPSHQVTQMGQEVILRCVPISNHLYFYWYRQILGQKVEFLVSFYNNEISEKSEIFDDQFSVERPDGSNFTLKIRSTKLEDSAMYFCASSEDLAGDTDTQYFGPGTRLTVL.

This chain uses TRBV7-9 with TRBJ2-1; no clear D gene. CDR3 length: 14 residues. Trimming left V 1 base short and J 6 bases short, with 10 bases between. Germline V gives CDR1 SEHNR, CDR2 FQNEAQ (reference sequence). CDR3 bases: TGTGCCAGCAGCTTAGGAATTAGCATCAATGAGCAGTTCTTC. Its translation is CASSLGISINEQFF.

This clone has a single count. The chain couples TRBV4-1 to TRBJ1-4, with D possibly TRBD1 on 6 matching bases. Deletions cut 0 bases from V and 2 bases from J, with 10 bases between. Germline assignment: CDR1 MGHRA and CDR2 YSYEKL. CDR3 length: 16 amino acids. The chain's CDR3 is CASSQDPGGTNEKLFF. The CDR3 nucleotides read TGCGCCAGCAGCCAAGATCCGGGGGGCACTAATGAAAAACTGTTTTTT.